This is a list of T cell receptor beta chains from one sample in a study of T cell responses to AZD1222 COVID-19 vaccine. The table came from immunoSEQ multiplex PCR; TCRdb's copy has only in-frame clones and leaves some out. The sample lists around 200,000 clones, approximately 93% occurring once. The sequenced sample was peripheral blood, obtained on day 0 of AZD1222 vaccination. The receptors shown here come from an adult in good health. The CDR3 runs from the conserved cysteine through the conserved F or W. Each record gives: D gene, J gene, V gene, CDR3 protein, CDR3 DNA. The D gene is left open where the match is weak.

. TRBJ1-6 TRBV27 CASTLMPGPNSPLHF TGTGCCAGTACCCTGATGCCCGGCCCTAATTCACCCCTCCACTTT
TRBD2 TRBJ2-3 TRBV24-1 CATSDSGRGTDTQYF TGTGCCACCAGTGATTCGGGGAGGGGCACAGATACGCAGTATTTT
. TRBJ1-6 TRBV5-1 CASSLETPGNSPLHF TGCGCCAGCAGCTTGGAGACCCCAGGGAATTCACCCCTCCACTTT
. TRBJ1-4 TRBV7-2 CASSLDDNEKLFF TGTGCCAGCAGCTTGGATGATAATGAAAAACTGTTTTTT
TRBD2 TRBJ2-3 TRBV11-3 CASSSGTSGATDTQYF TGTGCCAGCAGCTCGGGGACTAGCGGGGCCACAGATACGCAGTATTTT
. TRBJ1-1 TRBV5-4 CASSYKGNTEAFF TGTGCCAGCAGCTATAAGGGAAACACTGAAGCTTTCTTT
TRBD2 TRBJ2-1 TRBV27 CASTRAGEVVDEQFF TGTGCCAGCACCCGAGCGGGAGAGGTCGTCGATGAGCAGTTCTTC
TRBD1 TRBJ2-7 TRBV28 CASRQGSREQYF TGTGCCAGCAGACAGGGGTCACGGGAGCAGTACTTC
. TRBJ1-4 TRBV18 CASSPRLTTNEKLFF TGTGCCAGCTCACCACGCCTTACAACTAATGAAAAACTGTTTTTT
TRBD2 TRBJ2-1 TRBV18 CASSPPLAGGLFNEQFF TGTGCCAGCTCACCACCCCTAGCGGGAGGGTTGTTCAATGAGCAGTTCTTC
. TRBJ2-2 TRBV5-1 CASSPGIGAVGELFF TGCGCCAGCAGCCCAGGTATCGGGGCCGTCGGGGAGCTGTTTTTT
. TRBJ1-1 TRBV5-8 CASSLQENTEAFF TGTGCCAGCAGCCTCCAAGAGAACACTGAAGCTTTCTTT